This T cell receptor (beta chain) appears in the sequencing data of a study of T-cell reconstitution after alpha-beta-depleted transplantation in children. General study points: Some patients showed high day-60 TCRbeta diversity, which derived from surviving recipient T cells and thymic progenitors. By about two months after transplant, alpha-beta T cells reportedly arose from several hundred graft clones that had expanded. The authors attributed T-cell counts and diversity one year after transplant mostly to newly produced T cells.

This CDR3 has 14 residues. CDR1 and CDR2 (germline): SGHVS, FQNEAQ. V lost 5 bases, J lost 14 bases, and 11 bases stayed unmatched. In the case of this clonotype: Its antigen remains unknown.

Preparing the TCRbeta library involved the use of unique molecular identifiers. TCRdb recomputed calls from the PCR reads with MiXCR, one row per CDR3 protein. This repertoire shows about a million distinct CDR3 sequences, about 26% found once; its top ten account for roughly 31%. This sample comprised PBMCs, mostly from graft donor cells, obtained 360 days after TCRalphabeta/CD19-depleted stem cell transplant. This TCR was sampled from a boy under two years old who had a stem cell transplant for SCID, so the T cells may come from the graft donor. This chain uses TRBV7-8 with TRBJ1-6, with 8 bases that match TRBD1. CDR3 sequence reads: CASSHTNRGSALHF. DNA of the CDR3: TGTGCCAGCAGCCATACCAACAGGGGGTCGGCCCTCCACTTT.